The following is a TCR beta chain sequence with its context. Its antigen remains unknown. At one end, the junction sequence differs from germline, possibly due to a read error. This PCR relied on a set of 60 Vbeta primers and 13 Jbeta primers. Using immunoSEQ multiplex PCR, the repertoire was profiled, and TCRdb retains in-frame clones only, with some absent. The sample contains around 100,000 clones, approximately 80% of which appear only once. The CDR3 runs 13 residues. From germline, CDR1 is WNHNN and CDR2 SYGVQD (reference sequence). These data belong to a study of cytomegalovirus exposure and HLA in healthy donors. Findings and limits, study-wide: There were a few CMV-associated chains whose specificity for CMV antigens was confirmed in vitro.

Sequenced sample: PBMCs. The clonotype was recovered from a man aged 25-45 years in good health and CMV-seropositive. The J gene is TRBJ1-2, the V gene TRBV10-1; 7 bases are a match to TRBD1. This CDR3 reads CAIPDRDDYGYTF. The CDR3 bases are TGTGCCATACCTGACAGGGACGACTATGGCTACACCTTC.